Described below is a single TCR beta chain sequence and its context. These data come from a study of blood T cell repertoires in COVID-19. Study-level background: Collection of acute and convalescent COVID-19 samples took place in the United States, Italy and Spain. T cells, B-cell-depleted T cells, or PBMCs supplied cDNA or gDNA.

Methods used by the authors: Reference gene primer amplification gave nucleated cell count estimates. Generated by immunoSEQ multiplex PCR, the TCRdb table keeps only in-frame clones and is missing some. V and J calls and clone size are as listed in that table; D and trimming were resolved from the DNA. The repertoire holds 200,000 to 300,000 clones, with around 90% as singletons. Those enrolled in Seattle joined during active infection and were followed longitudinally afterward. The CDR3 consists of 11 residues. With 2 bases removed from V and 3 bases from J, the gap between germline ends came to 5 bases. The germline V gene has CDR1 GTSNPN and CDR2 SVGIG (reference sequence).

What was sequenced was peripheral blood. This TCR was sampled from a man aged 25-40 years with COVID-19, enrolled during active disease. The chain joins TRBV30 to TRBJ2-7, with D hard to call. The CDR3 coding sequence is TGTGCCTGGAGTATCGGCTACGAGCAGTACTTC. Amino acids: CAWSIGYEQYF.